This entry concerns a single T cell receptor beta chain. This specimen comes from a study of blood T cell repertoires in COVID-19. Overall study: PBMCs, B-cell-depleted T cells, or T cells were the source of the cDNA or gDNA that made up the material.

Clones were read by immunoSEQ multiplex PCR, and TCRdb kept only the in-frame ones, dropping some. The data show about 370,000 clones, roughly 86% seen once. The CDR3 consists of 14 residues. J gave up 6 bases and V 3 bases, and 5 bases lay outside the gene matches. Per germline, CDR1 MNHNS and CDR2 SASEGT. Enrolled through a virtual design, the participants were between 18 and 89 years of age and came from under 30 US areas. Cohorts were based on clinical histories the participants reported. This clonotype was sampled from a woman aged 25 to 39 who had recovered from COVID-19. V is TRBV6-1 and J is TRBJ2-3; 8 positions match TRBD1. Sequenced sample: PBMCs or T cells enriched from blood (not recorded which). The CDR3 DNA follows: TGTGCCAGCAGTGATTACCAGGGGGCCGATACGCAGTATTTT. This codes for CASSDYQGADTQYF.